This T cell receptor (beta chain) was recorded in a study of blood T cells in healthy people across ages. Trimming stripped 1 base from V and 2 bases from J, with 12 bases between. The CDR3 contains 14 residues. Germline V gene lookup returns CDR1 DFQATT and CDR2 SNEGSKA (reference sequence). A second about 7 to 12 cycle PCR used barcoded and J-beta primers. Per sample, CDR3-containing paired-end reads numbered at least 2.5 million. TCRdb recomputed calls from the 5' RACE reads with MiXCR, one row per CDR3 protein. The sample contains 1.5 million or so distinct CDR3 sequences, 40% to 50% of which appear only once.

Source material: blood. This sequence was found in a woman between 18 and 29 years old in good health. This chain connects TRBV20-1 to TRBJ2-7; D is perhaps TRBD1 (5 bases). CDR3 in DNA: TGCAGTGCTAGAGTTGCCAGGGCAACCTACGAGCAGTACTTC. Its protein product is CSARVARATYEQYF.